The next 7 T cell receptor beta chains were all read from a single sample in a study of blood T cells in healthy people across ages. Primers used in a second PCR of about 7 to 12 cycles were a sample-barcoded 5' primer and a J-beta primer mix. Using its own MiXCR run on the 5' RACE reads, TCRdb lists one record per CDR3 protein. The sample lists 1 million or so distinct CDR3 sequences, roughly 24% seen once, with around 0.7% in the top ten. Another study also made use of these data, one on T cells of mothers and their children.

Sequencing used blood. The receptors come from a girl under 10 years old in good health.

This clonotype was detected many times. The J gene is TRBJ1-1, the V gene TRBV14; D remains ambiguous. Looked up from germline, CDR1 is SGHDN and CDR2 is FVKESK. This CDR3 spans 15 amino acids. V was cut by 1 base and J by 0 bases, with 9 bases left in between. In DNA, the CDR3 is TGTGCCAGCAGCCAAGTCGGGGATATGAACACTGAAGCTTTCTTT. Its translation: CASSQVGDMNTEAFF.

This clonotype has a handful of counts. The rearrangement links TRBV2 to TRBJ2-1, with TRBD2 as a possible D gene (5 bases). The germline gives CDR1 SNHLY, CDR2 FYNNEI. The CDR3 length is 16 residues. Trimming took 8 bases from V and 6 from J, leaving 23 bases between them. The CDR3 sequence: CASGSAQNTAGNEQFF. The CDR3 nucleotides read TGTGCCAGCGGGAGCGCCCAGAATACTGCCGGCAATGAGCAGTTCTTC.

V is TRBV29-1 and J is TRBJ1-2, with D perhaps matching TRBD1 (6 bases). Trimming cost V 7 bases and J 4 bases, with 13 bases left between them. This CDR3 region has 12 residues. Germline V gene sequence: CDR1 SQVTM, CDR2 ANQGSEA. As DNA, the CDR3 is TGCAGCGGACAGGAGGGTTTCTATGGCTACACCTTC. Its protein is CSGQEGFYGYTF.

This clonotype was seen more than once but under ten times. The gene calls are TRBV9 and TRBJ2-3; D is unclear. CDR1 SGDLS and CDR2 YYNGEE come from the germline V gene. The length of the CDR3 is 13 residues. Trimming cost V 4 bases and J 5 bases, with 11 bases left between them. In nucleotides, the CDR3 is TGTGCCAGCAGCCCGAGATCTGTAGATACGCAGTATTTT. This gives the protein CASSPRSVDTQYF.

The V call is TRBV20-1, the J call TRBJ2-3; no clear D. V was pared by 1 base and J by 2 bases, with 10 bases between. CDR1 is DFQATT and CDR2 is SNEGSKA in the germline V gene (reference sequence). The CDR3 spans 14 residues. The CDR3 DNA reads as TGCAGTGCTAGAGTGGCCAGCAACACAGATACGCAGTATTTT. Protein: CSARVASNTDTQYF.

The rearrangement joins TRBV28 to TRBJ1-4, with a tentative D call TRBD1 (6 bases). The V gene's germline CDR1 is MDHEN and CDR2 SYDVKM. The CDR3 runs to 15 residues. Trimming pared 7 bases from V and 5 bases from J, leaving 17 bases between. CDR3 in DNA: TGTGCCAGCACCCGCCGAGGACAGCCAAATGAAAAACTGTTTTTT. This encodes CASTRRGQPNEKLFF.

This clonotype turned up a few times. The chain recombines TRBV7-2 with TRBJ2-1; 9 positions agree with TRBD2. Germline V gives CDR1 SGHTA, CDR2 FQGNSA. Trimming took 4 bases from V and 2 from J; bases not matched to a gene: 6. The CDR3 has 16 amino acids. CDR3 amino acids: CASSYSSSGAYNEQFF. The CDR3 nucleotides are TGTGCCAGCAGCTATTCTTCTAGCGGGGCCTACAATGAGCAGTTCTTC.